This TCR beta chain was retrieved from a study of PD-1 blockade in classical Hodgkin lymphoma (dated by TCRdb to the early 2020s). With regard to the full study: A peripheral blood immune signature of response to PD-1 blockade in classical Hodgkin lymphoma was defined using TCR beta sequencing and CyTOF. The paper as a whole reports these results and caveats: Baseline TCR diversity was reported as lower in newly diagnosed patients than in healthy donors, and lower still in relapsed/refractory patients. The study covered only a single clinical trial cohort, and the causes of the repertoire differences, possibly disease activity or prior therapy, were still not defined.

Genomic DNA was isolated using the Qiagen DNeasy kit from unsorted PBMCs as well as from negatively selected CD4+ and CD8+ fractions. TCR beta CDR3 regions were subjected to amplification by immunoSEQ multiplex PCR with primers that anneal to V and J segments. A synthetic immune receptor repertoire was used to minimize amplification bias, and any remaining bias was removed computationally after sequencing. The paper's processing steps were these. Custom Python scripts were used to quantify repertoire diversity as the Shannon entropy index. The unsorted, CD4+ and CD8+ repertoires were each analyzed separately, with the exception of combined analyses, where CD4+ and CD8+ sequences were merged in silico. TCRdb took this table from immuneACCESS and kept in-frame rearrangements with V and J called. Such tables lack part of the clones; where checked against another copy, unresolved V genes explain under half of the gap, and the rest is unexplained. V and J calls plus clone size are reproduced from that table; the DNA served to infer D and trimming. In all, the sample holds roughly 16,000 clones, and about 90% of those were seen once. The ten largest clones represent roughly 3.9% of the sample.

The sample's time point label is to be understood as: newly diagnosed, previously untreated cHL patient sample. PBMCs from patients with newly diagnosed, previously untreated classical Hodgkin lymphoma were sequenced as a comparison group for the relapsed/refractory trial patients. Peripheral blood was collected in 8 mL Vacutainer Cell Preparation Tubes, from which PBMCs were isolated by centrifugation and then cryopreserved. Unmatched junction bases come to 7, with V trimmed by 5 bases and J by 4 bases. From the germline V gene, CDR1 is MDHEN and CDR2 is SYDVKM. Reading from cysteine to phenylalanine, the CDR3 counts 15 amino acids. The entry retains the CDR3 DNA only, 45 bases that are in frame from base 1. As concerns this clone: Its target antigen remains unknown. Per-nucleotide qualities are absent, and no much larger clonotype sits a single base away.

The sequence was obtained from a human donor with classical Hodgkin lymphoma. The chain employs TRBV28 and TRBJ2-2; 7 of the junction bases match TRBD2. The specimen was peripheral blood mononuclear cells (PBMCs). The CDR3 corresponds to CASSTSGRTTGELFF. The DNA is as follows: TGTGCCAGCAGTACCTCCGGGAGGACCACCGGGGAGCTGTTTTTT.